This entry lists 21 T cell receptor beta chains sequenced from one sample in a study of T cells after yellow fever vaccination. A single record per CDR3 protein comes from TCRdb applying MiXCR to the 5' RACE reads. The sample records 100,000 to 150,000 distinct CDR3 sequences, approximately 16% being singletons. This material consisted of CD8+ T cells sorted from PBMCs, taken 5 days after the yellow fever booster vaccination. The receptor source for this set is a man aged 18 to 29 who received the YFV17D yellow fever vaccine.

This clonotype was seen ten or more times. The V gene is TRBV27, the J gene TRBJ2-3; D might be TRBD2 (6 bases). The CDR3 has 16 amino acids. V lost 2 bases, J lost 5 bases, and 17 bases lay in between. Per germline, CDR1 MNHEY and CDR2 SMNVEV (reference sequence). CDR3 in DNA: TGTGCCAGCAGTTTAGGCGTGTCTAGCGTGAGAGATACGCAGTATTTT. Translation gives CASSLGVSSVRDTQYF.

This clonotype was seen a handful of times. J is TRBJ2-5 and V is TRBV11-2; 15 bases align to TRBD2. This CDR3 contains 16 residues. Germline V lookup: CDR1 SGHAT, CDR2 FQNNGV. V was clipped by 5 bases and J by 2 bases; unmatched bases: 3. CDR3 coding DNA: TGTGCCAGCAGCCTCGGACTAGCGGGGGGGCAAGAGACCCAGTACTTC. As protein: CASSLGLAGGQETQYF.

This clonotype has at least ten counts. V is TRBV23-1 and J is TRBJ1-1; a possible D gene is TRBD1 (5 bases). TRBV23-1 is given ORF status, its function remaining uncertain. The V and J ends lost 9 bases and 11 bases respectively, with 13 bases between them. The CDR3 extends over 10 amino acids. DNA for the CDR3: TGCGCCAGACTCGGGGGGATGGCTTTCTTT. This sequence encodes CARLGGMAFF.

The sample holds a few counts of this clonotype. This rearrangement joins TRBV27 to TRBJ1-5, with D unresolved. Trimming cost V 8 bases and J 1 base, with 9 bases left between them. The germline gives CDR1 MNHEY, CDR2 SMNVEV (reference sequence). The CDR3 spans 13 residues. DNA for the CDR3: TGTGCCAGCTGTATGGGCAGCAATCAGCCCCAGCATTTT. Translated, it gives CASCMGSNQPQHF.

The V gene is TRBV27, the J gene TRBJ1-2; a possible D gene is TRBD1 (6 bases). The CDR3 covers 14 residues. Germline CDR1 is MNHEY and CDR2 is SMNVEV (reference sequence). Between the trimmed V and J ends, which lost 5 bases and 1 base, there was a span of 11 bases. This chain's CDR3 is CASSTYRDNYGYTF. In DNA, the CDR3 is TGTGCCAGCAGTACCTACAGGGATAACTATGGCTACACCTTC.

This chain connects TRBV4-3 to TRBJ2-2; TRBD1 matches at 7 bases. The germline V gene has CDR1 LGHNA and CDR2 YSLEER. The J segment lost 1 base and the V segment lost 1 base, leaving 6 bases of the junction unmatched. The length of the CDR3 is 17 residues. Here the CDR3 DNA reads TGCGCCAGCAGCCAAGGGGAGCAGGGGGTGAACACCGGGGAGCTGTTTTTT. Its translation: CASSQGEQGVNTGELFF.

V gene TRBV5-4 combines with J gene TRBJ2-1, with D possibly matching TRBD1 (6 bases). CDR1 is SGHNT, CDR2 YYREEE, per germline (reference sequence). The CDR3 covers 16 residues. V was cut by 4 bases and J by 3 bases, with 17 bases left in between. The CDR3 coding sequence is TGTGCCAGCAGCGGGGAACAGGGAGTTAACTACAATGAGCAGTTCTTC. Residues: CASSGEQGVNYNEQFF.

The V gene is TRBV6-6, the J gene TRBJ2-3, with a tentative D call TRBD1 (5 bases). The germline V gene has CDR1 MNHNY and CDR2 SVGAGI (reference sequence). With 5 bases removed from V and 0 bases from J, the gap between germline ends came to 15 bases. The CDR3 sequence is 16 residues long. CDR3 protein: CASSPFGHSSTDTQYF. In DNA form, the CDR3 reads TGTGCCAGCAGTCCATTCGGACACTCTAGCACAGATACGCAGTATTTT.

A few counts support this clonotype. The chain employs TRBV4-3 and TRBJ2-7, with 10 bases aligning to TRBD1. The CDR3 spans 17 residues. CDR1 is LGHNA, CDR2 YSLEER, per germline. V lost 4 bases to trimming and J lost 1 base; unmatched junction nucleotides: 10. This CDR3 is CASSPRPGQGTSYEQYV. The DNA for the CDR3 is TGCGCCAGCAGCCCTCGTCCGGGACAGGGGACATCCTACGAGCAGTACGTC.

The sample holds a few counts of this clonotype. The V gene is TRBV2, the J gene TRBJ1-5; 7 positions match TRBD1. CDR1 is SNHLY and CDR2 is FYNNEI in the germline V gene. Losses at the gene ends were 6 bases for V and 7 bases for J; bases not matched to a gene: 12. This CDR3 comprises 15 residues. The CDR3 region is CASRAGTASKQPQHF. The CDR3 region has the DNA TGTGCCAGCAGAGCCGGGACAGCATCGAAGCAGCCCCAGCATTTT.

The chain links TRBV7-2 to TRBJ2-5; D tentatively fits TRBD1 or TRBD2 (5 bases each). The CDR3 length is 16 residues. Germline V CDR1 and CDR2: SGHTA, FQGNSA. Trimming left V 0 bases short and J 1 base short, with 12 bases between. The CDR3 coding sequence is TGTGCCAGCAGCTTAGCGGGACGTACTCGCCAAGAGACCCAGTACTTC. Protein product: CASSLAGRTRQETQYF.

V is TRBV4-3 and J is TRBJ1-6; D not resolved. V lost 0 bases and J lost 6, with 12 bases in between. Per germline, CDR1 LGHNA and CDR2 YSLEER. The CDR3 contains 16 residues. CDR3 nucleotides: TGCGCCAGCAGCCAAGATCCCAGTGTTAGTAATTCACCCCTCCACTTT. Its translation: CASSQDPSVSNSPLHF.

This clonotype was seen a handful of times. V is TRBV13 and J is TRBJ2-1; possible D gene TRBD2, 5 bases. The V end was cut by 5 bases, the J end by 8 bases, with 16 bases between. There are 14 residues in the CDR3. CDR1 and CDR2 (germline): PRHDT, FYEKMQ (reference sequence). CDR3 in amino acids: CASSPLGEFDEQFF. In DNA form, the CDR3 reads TGTGCCAGCAGCCCACTCGGGGAGTTCGATGAGCAGTTCTTC.

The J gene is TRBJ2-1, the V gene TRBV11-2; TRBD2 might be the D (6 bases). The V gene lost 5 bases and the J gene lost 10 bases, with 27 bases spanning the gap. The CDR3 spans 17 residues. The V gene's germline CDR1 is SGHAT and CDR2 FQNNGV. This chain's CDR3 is CASSILSGTGAPREQFF. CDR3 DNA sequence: TGTGCCAGCAGCATCCTATCCGGGACTGGAGCCCCCAGGGAGCAGTTCTTC.

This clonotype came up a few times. The CDR3 reads CASSLVVGVQETQYF. The CDR3 bases are TGTGCCAGCAGCTTAGTGGTCGGGGTCCAAGAGACCCAGTACTTC. V is TRBV11-2 and J is TRBJ2-5, with a tentative D call TRBD2 (5 bases). The germline CDR1 and CDR2 sequences are SGHAT and FQNNGV. V was pared by 1 base and J by 1 base, with 10 bases between. There are 15 residues in the CDR3.

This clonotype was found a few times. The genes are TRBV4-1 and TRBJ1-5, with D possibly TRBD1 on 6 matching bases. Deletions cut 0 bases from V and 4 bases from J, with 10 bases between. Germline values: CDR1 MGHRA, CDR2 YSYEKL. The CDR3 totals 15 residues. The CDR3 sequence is CASSQDEGVNQPQHF. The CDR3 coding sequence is TGCGCCAGCAGCCAAGATGAGGGGGTAAATCAGCCCCAGCATTTT.

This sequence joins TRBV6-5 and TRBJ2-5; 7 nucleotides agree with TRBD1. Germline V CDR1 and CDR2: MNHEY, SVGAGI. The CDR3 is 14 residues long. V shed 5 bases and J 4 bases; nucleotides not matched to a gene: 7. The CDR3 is CASSDRQGGETQYF. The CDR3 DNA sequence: TGTGCCAGCAGTGACCGACAGGGCGGAGAGACCCAGTACTTC.

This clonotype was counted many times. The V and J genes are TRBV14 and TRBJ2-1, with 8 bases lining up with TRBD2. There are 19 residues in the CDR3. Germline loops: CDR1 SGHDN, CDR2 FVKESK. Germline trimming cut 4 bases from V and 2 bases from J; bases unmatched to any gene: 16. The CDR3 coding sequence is TGTGCCAGCAGCCGCCCGGAGGGTAGCGGGGTTTCGCCCTACAATGAGCAGTTCTTC. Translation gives CASSRPEGSGVSPYNEQFF.

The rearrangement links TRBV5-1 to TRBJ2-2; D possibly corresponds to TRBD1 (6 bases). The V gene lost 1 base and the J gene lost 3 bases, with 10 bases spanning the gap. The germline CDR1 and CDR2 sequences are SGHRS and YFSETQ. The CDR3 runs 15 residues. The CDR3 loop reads CASSLLGADTGELFF. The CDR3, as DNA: TGCGCCAGCAGCTTGTTGGGGGCGGACACCGGGGAGCTGTTTTTT.

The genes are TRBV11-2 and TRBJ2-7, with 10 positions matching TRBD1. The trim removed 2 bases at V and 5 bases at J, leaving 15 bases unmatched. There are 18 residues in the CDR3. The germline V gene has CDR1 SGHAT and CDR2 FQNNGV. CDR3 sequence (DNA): TGTGCCAGCAGCTTAAAAGATGGGGTGGGACAGGGGTTACACGAGCAGTACTTC. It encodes CASSLKDGVGQGLHEQYF.

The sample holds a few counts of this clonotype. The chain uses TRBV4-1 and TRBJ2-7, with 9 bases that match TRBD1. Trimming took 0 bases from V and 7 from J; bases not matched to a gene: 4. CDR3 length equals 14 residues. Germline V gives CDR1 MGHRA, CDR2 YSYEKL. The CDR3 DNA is TGCGCCAGCAGCCAAGAGACAGGGGGATGGGAGCAGTACTTC. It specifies CASSQETGGWEQYF.